Following are 4 T cell receptor beta chains from one sample sequenced in a study of T cells after somatic rescue of genetic block. Sequenced by immunoSEQ multiplex PCR; TCRdb stores in-frame clones only, minus some. The table includes 15,000 or so clones, approximately 75% detected once. Sequenced input: peripheral blood mononuclear cells (PBMCs). Every receptor here comes from a boy under 18.

The rearrangement uses TRBV5-1 and TRBJ1-2; 8 positions match TRBD1. Germline assignment: CDR1 SGHRS and CDR2 YFSETQ. CDR3 size: 15 residues. V dropped 0 bases and J dropped 7; count of bases not matched to a gene: 8. In DNA, the CDR3 is TGCGCCAGCAGCTTGGAGGGACAGGTTAGAGTTGGCTACACCTTC. Translation: CASSLEGQVRVGYTF.

This clone came up once. CDR3 in DNA: TGTGCCAGCAGGTTGACGACGGGGCACCACGAGCAGTACTTC. Amino acid sequence: CASRLTTGHHEQYF. The rearrangement joins TRBV6-6 to TRBJ2-7; D could derive from TRBD1 or TRBD2 (5 bases each). From germline, CDR1 is MNHNY and CDR2 SVGAGI (reference sequence). Trimming took off 6 bases at V and 5 bases at J, with 17 bases between the two ends. The CDR3 totals 14 residues.

The chain employs TRBV7-6 and TRBJ2-2, with D hard to call. V lost 4 bases and J lost 1, with 4 bases in between. The germline V gene has CDR1 SGHVS and CDR2 FNYEAQ. This CDR3 has 13 residues. The CDR3 DNA is TGTGCCAGCAGCTGGGGGAACACCGGGGAGCTGTTTTTT. Protein sequence: CASSWGNTGELFF.

The CDR3 region has the DNA TGTGCCAGCAGTTTATGGGCCCATGGGGCGGATGAGACCCAGTACTTC. This gives the protein CASSLWAHGADETQYF. The gene calls are TRBV28 and TRBJ2-5, with a weak D call TRBD1 (5 bases). Trimming left V 0 bases short and J 5 bases short, with 16 bases between. Germline V gene data show CDR1 as MDHEN and CDR2 as SYDVKM. This CDR3 comprises 16 residues.